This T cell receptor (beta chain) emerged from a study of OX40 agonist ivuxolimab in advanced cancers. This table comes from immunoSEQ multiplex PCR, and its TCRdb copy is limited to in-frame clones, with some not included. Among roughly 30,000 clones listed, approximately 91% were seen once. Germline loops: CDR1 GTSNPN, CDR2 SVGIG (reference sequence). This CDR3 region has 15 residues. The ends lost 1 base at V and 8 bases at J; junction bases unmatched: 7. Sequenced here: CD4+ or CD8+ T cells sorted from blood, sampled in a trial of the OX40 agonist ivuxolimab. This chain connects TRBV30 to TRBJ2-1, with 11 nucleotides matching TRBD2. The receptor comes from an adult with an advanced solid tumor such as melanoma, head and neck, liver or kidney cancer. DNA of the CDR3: TGTGCCTGGAGTGCCCTAGCGGGAGGACGGGATGAGCAGTTCTTC. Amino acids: CAWSALAGGRDEQFF.